These 20 T cell receptor beta chains share one sample of origin, sequenced in a study of shared clonotypes between healthy human individuals. The repertoire was sequenced with immunoSEQ multiplex PCR; TCRdb's copy has only in-frame clones and lacks some. Among some 700,000 clones listed, 80% to 95% were seen once. The source material was memory CD8+ T cells from PBMCs. The subset denotes: CD45RO+ cells pooled with CCR7-negative TemRA cells. Receptors were obtained from a man aged 18 to 29 in good health. Some clones in this sample may be carry-over from other donors' samples.

This clone was recorded once. This rearrangement joins TRBV9 to TRBJ2-1; TRBD2 might be the D (6 bases). With 4 bases removed from V and 0 bases from J, the gap between germline ends came to 17 bases. There are 17 residues in the CDR3. Germline V CDR1 and CDR2: SGDLS, YYNGEE. The CDR3 region is CASSLPMGGISYNEQFF. Written as DNA, the CDR3 is TGTGCCAGCAGCCTCCCAATGGGGGGTATCTCCTACAATGAGCAGTTCTTC.

The chain joins TRBV11-2 to TRBJ1-4; 9 nucleotides agree with TRBD1. V lost 1 base to trimming and J lost 2 bases; unmatched junction nucleotides: 5. CDR3 size: 17 residues. CDR1 and CDR2 from the germline V gene are SGHAT and FQNNGV. The CDR3 DNA reads as TGTGCCAGCAGCTTAGTCGGGACAGGGCCTACTAATGAAAAACTGTTTTTT. Its protein is CASSLVGTGPTNEKLFF.

The J gene is TRBJ2-7, the V gene TRBV2, with D tentatively TRBD1 (6 bases). CDR3 length: 15 residues. Germline CDR1 and CDR2: SNHLY and FYNNEI. The V end was cut by 5 bases, the J end by 2 bases, with 16 bases between. The CDR3 DNA reads TGTGCCAGCAGTTACGAAGGGACACCGACCTACGAGCAGTACTTC. Translating it yields CASSYEGTPTYEQYF.

V is TRBV13 and J is TRBJ2-1; 12 nucleotides align to TRBD2. Germline loops: CDR1 PRHDT, CDR2 FYEKMQ (reference sequence). This CDR3 spans 15 amino acids. V lost 3 bases, J lost 6 bases, and 3 bases stayed unmatched. CDR3 nucleotide sequence: TGTGCCAGCAGCTTCGGACTAGCGGGATCCAATGAGCAGTTCTTC. This translates into CASSFGLAGSNEQFF.

The J gene is TRBJ1-1, the V gene TRBV5-4, with D hard to call. CDR1 and CDR2 from the germline V gene are SGHNT and YYREEE (reference sequence). CDR3 length: 14 amino acids. Trimming removed 1 base from V and 0 bases from J, with 7 bases in between. The CDR3 spells CASSLWQMNTEAFF. CDR3 in DNA: TGTGCCAGCAGCTTGTGGCAAATGAACACTGAAGCTTTCTTT.

V usage is TRBV18 and J usage is TRBJ1-3; D ambiguous. The CDR3 sequence is 15 residues long. Germline values: CDR1 KGHSH, CDR2 LQKENI. Trimming pared 0 bases from V and 1 base from J, leaving 7 bases between. The CDR3 region has the DNA TGTGCCAGCTCACCACCGGGGTCGTCTGGAAACACCATATATTTT. Translating it yields CASSPPGSSGNTIYF. Drawing the rest from reference TRBV18 and TRBJ1-3, the complete variable domain is NAGVMQNPRHLVRRRGQEARLRCSPMKGHSHVYWYRQLPEEGLKFMVYLQKENIIDESGMPKERFSAEFPKEGPSILRIQQVVRGDSAAYFCASSPPGSSGNTIYFGEGSWLTVV.

On this clone: In the same sample, other DNA sequences code for this CDR3. The chain employs TRBV27 and TRBJ2-7, with a tentative D call TRBD1 (6 bases). CDR3 size: 14 residues. Trimming removed 2 bases at V and 2 bases at J, with 10 bases between. CDR1 and CDR2 from the germline V gene are MNHEY and SMNVEV (reference sequence). The CDR3 DNA is TGTGCCAGCAGTTTAGGCCAGGGGCCCTACGAGCAGTACTTC. Protein: CASSLGQGPYEQYF.

Remarks on this clone: Within the sample, other DNA sequences also encode this same CDR3. The rearrangement uses TRBV7-9 and TRBJ1-4; 7 bases map to TRBD1. CDR1 SEHNR and CDR2 FQNEAQ come from the germline V gene (reference sequence). This CDR3 has 15 amino acids. J lost 4 bases, V lost 4 bases, and 6 bases had no gene match. The DNA for the CDR3 is TGTGCCAGCAGCTCCAGACAGGGAGATAATGAAAAACTGTTTTTT. Encoded protein: CASSSRQGDNEKLFF.

This clone showed up just once. The V and J genes are TRBV25-1 and TRBJ1-1; the D is unclear. The CDR3 contains 11 residues. CDR1 MGHDK and CDR2 SYGVNS come from the germline V gene. V was shortened by 7 bases and J by 4 bases, with 7 bases between the two germline ends. CDR3 residues: CASIGSTEAFF. The CDR3 DNA is TGTGCCAGCATTGGGAGCACTGAAGCTTTCTTT. The full variable domain, completed using reference TRBV25-1 and TRBJ1-1, is EADIYQTPRYLVIGTGKKITLECSQTMGHDKMYWYQQDPGMELHLIHYSYGVNSTEKGDLSSESTVSRIRTEHFPLTLESARPSHTSQYLCASIGSTEAFFGQGTRLTVV.

A note on this clone: Possible read error: a much larger clone is one base away. The chain carries TRBV7-2 and TRBJ2-7; D is ambiguous. The CDR3 covers 12 residues. Looked up from germline, CDR1 is SGHTA and CDR2 is FQGNSA. Trimming pared 3 bases from V and 2 bases from J, leaving 5 bases between. CDR3 sequence: CASSFGAYEQYF. The DNA for the CDR3 is TGTGCCAGCAGCTTTGGGGCCTACGAGCAGTACTTC.

The CDR3 loop reads CASSPSFGGNEQYF. In nucleotides, the CDR3 is TGTGCCAGCAGCCCCAGTTTCGGGGGGAACGAGCAGTACTTC. The V call is TRBV7-9, the J call TRBJ2-7; 7 nucleotides agree with TRBD2. V was pared by 5 bases and J by 5 bases, with 9 bases of the junction left unmatched. CDR1 is SEHNR, CDR2 FQNEAQ, per germline (reference sequence). The CDR3 runs 14 residues.

In nucleotides, the CDR3 is TGTGCCAGCAGTGAGATGAGGGACACTGAAGCTTTCTTT. Amino acid sequence: CASSEMRDTEAFF. The chain has TRBV6-1 and TRBJ1-1; D is uncertain. Germline CDR1 MNHNS, CDR2 SASEGT. The CDR3 length is 13 residues. The germline V and J ends were trimmed by 3 bases and 3 bases, with 8 bases remaining between them.

The J gene is TRBJ2-3, the V gene TRBV27; 13 bases map to TRBD2. Germline CDR1 is MNHEY and CDR2 is SMNVEV (reference sequence). Trimming cost V 5 bases and J 2 bases; bases outside gene matches: 7. The CDR3 sequence is 17 residues long. The CDR3 is CASSTLGLAGATDTQYF. In nucleotides, the CDR3 is TGTGCCAGCAGTACGCTAGGACTAGCGGGAGCCACAGATACGCAGTATTTT.

This rearrangement joins TRBV11-2 to TRBJ1-4, with D hard to call. The V gene lost 1 base and the J gene lost 2 bases, with 17 bases spanning the gap. From germline, CDR1 is SGHAT and CDR2 FQNNGV. The CDR3 length is 18 residues. CDR3 bases: TGTGCCAGCAGCTTAGGTGGCTGGGCAGGCCCCACTAATGAAAAACTGTTTTTT. This codes for CASSLGGWAGPTNEKLFF.

The chain has TRBV9 and TRBJ2-1, with a possible D match to TRBD2 (6 bases). Germline V CDR1 and CDR2: SGDLS, YYNGEE. With 3 bases removed from V and 4 bases from J, the gap between germline ends came to 20 bases. The CDR3 extends over 17 amino acids. The CDR3 region is CASSGPLSGSYYNEQFF. DNA of the CDR3: TGTGCCAGCAGCGGCCCCCTTTCCGGGAGTTATTACAATGAGCAGTTCTTC.

The chain recombines TRBV10-3 with TRBJ2-1, with TRBD2 matching over 11 bases. Trimming took 6 bases from V and 3 from J; bases not matched to a gene: 7. Germline CDR1 and CDR2: ENHRY and SYGVKD. This CDR3 contains 16 residues. The CDR3 is CAISFTGTSGYNEQFF. The CDR3 DNA is TGTGCCATCAGCTTTACCGGGACTAGCGGCTACAATGAGCAGTTCTTC.

This clone has a count of ten or more. V gene TRBV10-2 combines with J gene TRBJ2-5; D remains ambiguous. Trimming cost V 0 bases and J 1 base, with 6 bases left between them. The CDR3 has 14 residues. Germline CDR1 reads WSHSY; CDR2 reads SAAADI. Here the CDR3 reads CASSESRTQETQYF. CDR3 in DNA: TGCGCCAGCAGTGAGTCAAGGACCCAAGAGACCCAGTACTTC.

This chain connects TRBV5-4 to TRBJ1-4; 10 bases align to TRBD1. Germline CDR1 SGHNT, CDR2 YYREEE (reference sequence). The V and J ends lost 6 bases and 6 bases, in that order; junction bases with no gene match: 5. This CDR3 is built from 14 residues. The CDR3 protein is CASTSDRGDEKLFF. The CDR3 DNA reads as TGTGCCAGCACGTCGGACAGGGGGGATGAAAAACTGTTTTTT.

A note on this clone: This likely traces to a read error, being one base from a far larger clone. In the same sample, other DNA sequences code for this CDR3. V is TRBV7-8 and J is TRBJ2-2; D is unclear. There are 11 residues in the CDR3. Germline loops: CDR1 SGHVS, CDR2 FQNEAQ. Trimming took 3 bases from V and 5 from J, leaving 1 base between them. DNA of the CDR3: TGTGCCAGCAGCTTGACCGGGGAGCTGTTTTTT. Amino acids: CASSLTGELFF.

The J gene is TRBJ2-1, the V gene TRBV6-5, with D hard to call. The CDR3 has 13 amino acids. Per the germline V gene, CDR1 is MNHEY and CDR2 is SVGAGI. Trimming shortened V by 1 base and J by 6 bases, and 7 bases separated the two germline ends. CDR3 in amino acids: CASSYLETNEQFF. The CDR3 region has the DNA TGTGCCAGCAGTTACTTGGAGACCAATGAGCAGTTCTTC.